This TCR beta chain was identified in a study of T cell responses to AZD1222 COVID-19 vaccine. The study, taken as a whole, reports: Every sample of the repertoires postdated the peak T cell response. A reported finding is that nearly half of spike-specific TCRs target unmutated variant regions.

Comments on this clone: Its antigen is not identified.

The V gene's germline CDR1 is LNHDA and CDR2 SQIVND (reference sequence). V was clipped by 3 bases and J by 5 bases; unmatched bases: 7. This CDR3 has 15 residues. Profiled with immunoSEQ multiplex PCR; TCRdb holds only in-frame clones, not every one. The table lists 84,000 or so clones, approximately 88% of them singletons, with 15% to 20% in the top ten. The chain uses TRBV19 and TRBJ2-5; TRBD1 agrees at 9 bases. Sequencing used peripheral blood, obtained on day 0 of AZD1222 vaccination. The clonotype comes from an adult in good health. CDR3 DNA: TGTGCCAGTAGTATGCGGACAGGGGCTTGGGAGACCCAGTACTTC. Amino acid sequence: CASSMRTGAWETQYF. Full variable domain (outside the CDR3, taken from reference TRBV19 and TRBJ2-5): DGGITQSPKYLFRKEGQNVTLSCEQNLNHDAMYWYRQDPGQGLRLIYYSQIVNDFQKGDIAEGYSVSREKKESFPLTVTSAQKNPTAFYLCASSMRTGAWETQYFGPGTRLLVL.